The clone carrying this T cell receptor (beta chain) was picked up a small number of times. It was at deep level that the assay was run. Evenly divided among several immunoSEQ plates was the genomic DNA of each subset. Sequencing was performed with immunoSEQ multiplex PCR; in TCRdb, only in-frame clones are kept and a portion is missing. The table shows roughly 500,000 clones, with roughly 80% occurring only once. The sample originates from a study of shared clonotypes between healthy human individuals. On the study more broadly: The donor pool was made up of a couple of women and three men aged 18 to 49.

The specimen sequenced was PBMCs. The TCR sequence derives from a woman aged 35 to 49 in good health. Some clones in this sample may be carry-over from other donors' samples.

CDR3 sequence: CASSLVSGRPAKNIQYF. The CDR3 region has the DNA TGTGCCAGCAGCTTAGTGAGCGGGAGACCGGCCAAAAACATTCAGTACTTC. V is TRBV7-2 and J is TRBJ2-4; 8 positions match TRBD2. V shed 1 base and J 1 base; nucleotides not matched to a gene: 6. The germline CDR1 and CDR2 sequences are SGHTA and FQGNSA. There are 17 residues in the CDR3.